This TCR beta chain was sequenced during a study of T cell responses to AZD1222 COVID-19 vaccine (dated by TCRdb to the early 2020s). Study-level background: TCR sequencing was performed for about 250 trial participants, of whom 207 were given two doses of AZD1222 and some 26 were given two doses of MenACWY control vaccine. Trial participants were enrolled into age subgroups of 18-55, 56-69 and 70-plus years, which contained roughly 150, 30 and 60 TCR-sequenced participants, respectively. Results and caveats for the whole study, not just this receptor: After two AZD1222 doses, spike-specific TCR breadth and depth were significantly higher than at day 0 and than in MenACWY recipients. Most participants were white British and females outnumbered males, and the authors suggested that clonal diversity may have been underestimated. Because no samples from the day 14 peak response were available, repertoires could be characterized only after the peak T cell response. Only a handful of AZD1222 recipients were SARS-CoV-2 seropositive at baseline, limiting conclusions about previously exposed vaccinees. In the small 56-69-year group, the increase in depth fell short of significance, most likely because of low power. The vaccine-associated CD4 TCRs covered the entire spike protein, and the dominant responses fell in regions 160-218 and 743-854. Reportedly, close to half of the unique spike-specific TCRs recognized epitopes lying outside the regions that are mutated in the B.1.351 and B.1.1.7 variants.

The time point tag for this specimen amounts to: about 28 days (+/-7) after the second vaccine dose. AZD1222 recipients whose second dose came at about 4 weeks and those whose second dose came at about 12 weeks were combined into one group, since spike-specific TCR depth and breadth did not differ between the two schedules. Vaccinee samples were obtained from the UK trials COV001 and COV002, which included a single-blind randomized controlled phase 2/3 trial of AZD1222 (ChAdOx1 nCoV-19) in healthy adults. For TCRbeta chain sequencing, PBMC samples were collected from trial participants at day 0 and at day 28 after the second dose. Concerning this clone itself: The specificity of this receptor is unknown. It has no much larger one-base neighbor in the sample; base qualities were not kept.

For CDR1 and CDR2, the germline V gene lists SGHTA and FQGNSA. The junction shows trimming of 3 bases on V and 4 bases on J, and the gene matches do not reach 7 bases of it. CDR3 length: 15 amino acids, cysteine to phenylalanine. Just the 45-base CDR3 DNA is kept, in frame starting at base 1. The CDR3 regions of human TCRbeta chains were subjected to immunosequencing. Concerning the study's data processing: TCRs in the repertoires were compared against a reference library of SARS-CoV-2-specific TCRs that had been generated with the MIRA antigen-specificity platform. Breadth meant the fraction of unique TCRs that were SARS-CoV-2-associated, whereas depth meant the fraction of total T cells that were SARS-CoV-2-associated. Using the MIRA data, every spike-specific TCR was mapped to the spike region that the TCR reacted to and assigned to either a CD4 or a CD8 class. Log10-transformed breadth and depth values were compared by one-way ANOVA with Sidak's multiple comparisons tests. What TCRdb holds here is the immuneACCESS table cut down to in-frame rearrangements. Part of the clones is not present; checked against another copy, under half of the missing clones reflect an unresolved V gene, and the others are unexplained. The V and J calls and clone size come from that table; D and trimming were worked out from the DNA. Counted in this sample were around 170,000 clones; around 90% of them appeared once. The top ten clones comprise approximately 1.9% of the sample.

The chain is encoded by TRBV7-2 joined to TRBJ2-7, with 9 junctional bases fitting TRBD2. This specimen was peripheral blood, taken 28 days after the second AZD1222 dose. The sequence derives from an adult who received the AZD1222 COVID-19 vaccine. CDR3 loop: CASSLARGGRYEQYF. Here is the DNA: TGTGCCAGCAGCTTGGCGCGGGGGGGCCGGTACGAGCAGTACTTC.